The next 6 T cell receptor beta chains were all read from a single sample in a study of T cells after yellow fever vaccination. TCRdb reprocessed the 5' RACE reads via MiXCR and lists one record per CDR3 protein. The sample shows a few hundred thousand distinct CDR3 sequences, roughly 20% of them seen only once. The specimen was PBMCs, collected before the yellow fever booster vaccination. The receptors were gathered from a man between 18 and 29 years old who received the YFV17D yellow fever vaccine.

The J gene is TRBJ2-3, the V gene TRBV5-1; TRBD2 agrees at 10 bases. V was clipped by 3 bases and J by 4 bases; unmatched bases: 8. CDR3 length equals 16 residues. CDR1 is SGHRS and CDR2 is YFSETQ in the germline V gene. CDR3 amino acids: CASSWTPAGGPDTQYF. CDR3 sequence (DNA): TGCGCCAGCAGCTGGACGCCAGCGGGGGGGCCAGATACGCAGTATTTT.

V usage is TRBV28 and J usage is TRBJ2-7; TRBD1 matches 7 bases. V lost 8 bases to trimming and J lost 2 bases; unmatched junction nucleotides: 12. Per germline, CDR1 MDHEN and CDR2 SYDVKM. This CDR3 comprises 15 residues. The CDR3 DNA is TGTGCCAGCGGCCCCCCCGGACAGGCCCCCTACGAGCAGTACTTC. Its translation: CASGPPGQAPYEQYF.

This clonotype came up a few times. This chain connects TRBV6-1 to TRBJ2-7; D not resolved. Germline-derived CDR1 and CDR2 are MNHNS and SASEGT. The CDR3 loop spans 14 amino acids. The ends were cut back, 3 bases at V and 5 bases at J, with 14 bases in the middle. The CDR3 reads CASSETEGFHEQYV. Here the CDR3 DNA reads TGTGCCAGCAGTGAGACGGAAGGGTTCCACGAGCAGTACGTC.

This clonotype came up many times. This chain connects TRBV19 to TRBJ2-6; 10 nucleotides align to TRBD1. The CDR3 is 19 residues long. Losses at the gene ends were 6 bases for V and 2 bases for J; bases not matched to a gene: 13. Germline V gene data show CDR1 as LNHDA and CDR2 as SQIVND (reference sequence). Here the CDR3 reads CASSTPDRGTSPGANVLTF. The CDR3 DNA follows: TGTGCCAGTAGCACCCCGGACAGGGGGACCTCCCCTGGGGCCAACGTCCTGACTTTC.

The rearrangement uses TRBV4-1 and TRBJ2-7, with D perhaps being TRBD1 or TRBD2 (5 bases each). The length of the CDR3 is 14 residues. V was pared by 0 bases and J by 2 bases, with 8 bases between. The germline V gene encodes CDR1 MGHRA and CDR2 YSYEKL. In DNA form, the CDR3 reads TGCGCCAGCAGCCAAGATCAGGGACCCTACGAGCAGTACTTC. Translation: CASSQDQGPYEQYF.

This clonotype was found a few times. V gene TRBV4-1 combines with J gene TRBJ2-4; D remains ambiguous. From germline, CDR1 is MGHRA and CDR2 YSYEKL. V was pared by 2 bases and J by 5 bases, with 7 bases between. This CDR3 is built from 13 residues. The DNA for the CDR3 is TGCGCCAGCAGCCAATTATTGGAAAACATTCAGTACTTC. Protein sequence: CASSQLLENIQYF.